The 29 T cell receptor beta chains presented below share a single source sample, sequenced in a study of cytomegalovirus exposure and HLA in healthy donors (dated by TCRdb to about 2017). Libraries were constructed by the immunoSEQ multiplex PCR assay. For the multiplex PCR, a mixture combining 60 forward primers for TCR Vbeta segments and 13 reverse primers for TCR Jbeta segments was used. As stored in TCRdb, this immuneACCESS dataset retains in-frame rearrangements with V and J assigned. A fraction of the clones does not appear; measured against another copy, unresolved V genes explain less than half of the discrepancy, and the remainder lacks a known reason. Recorded for this sample are about 210,000 clones; about 80% of them occurred a single time. The biggest ten clones account for approximately 1.8% of the sample. The sequencing sample was made of PBMCs. The receptors come from a male donor in good health and CMV-seronegative.

The chain joins TRBV9 to TRBJ2-5, with a weak D call TRBD1 (5 bases). The V and J ends lost 4 bases and 1 base respectively, with 11 bases between them. Germline V gene lookup returns CDR1 SGDLS and CDR2 YYNGEE. The CDR3 has 14 residues. The CDR3 is CASSPRQFQETQYF. The CDR3, as DNA: TGTGCCAGCAGCCCCCGACAGTTCCAAGAGACCCAGTACTTC.

The chain is built from TRBV4-3 and TRBJ2-3, with 8 bases that match TRBD2. V lost 4 bases to trimming and J lost 5 bases; unmatched junction nucleotides: 14. The CDR3 consists of 17 residues. From germline, CDR1 is LGHNA and CDR2 YSLEER. In DNA form, the CDR3 reads TGCGCCAGCAGCCCACTTTTAGGAGCGGGAGATGGAGATACGCAGTATTTT. Translation gives CASSPLLGAGDGDTQYF.

A few counts support this clone. The rearrangement joins TRBV7-9 to TRBJ1-4; unclear D gene. The CDR3 contains 15 residues. V lost 5 bases, J lost 8 bases, and 18 bases lay in between. CDR1 and CDR2 (germline): SEHNR, FQNEAQ (reference sequence). The CDR3 loop reads CASSPRAGSDEKLFF. CDR3 coding DNA: TGTGCCAGCAGCCCCCGGGCGGGTTCGGACGAAAAACTGTTTTTT.

There are many counts of this clone. The chain uses TRBV4-3 and TRBJ2-1; 10 bases line up with TRBD2. The junction had 11 bases not matched to a gene; V was cut back by 1 base and J by 8 bases. This CDR3 spans 17 amino acids. CDR1 and CDR2 from the germline V gene are LGHNA and YSLEER. The CDR3 nucleotides read TGCGCCAGCAGCCAAGGGAATCTAGCGGGAGTTGTAGATGAGCAGTTCTTC. Translated: CASSQGNLAGVVDEQFF.

The chain is built from TRBV29-1 and TRBJ2-5; 10 positions match TRBD1. TRBJ2-7 matches the DNA end more closely, so the J call is doubtful. The CDR3 is 15 residues long. Germline CDR1 is SQVTM and CDR2 is ANQGSEA. The CDR3 reads CSVESGQGKSYEQYF. CDR3 nucleotides: TGCAGCGTTGAATCGGGACAGGGGAAATCCTACGAGCAGTACTTC.

The chain employs TRBV11-2 and TRBJ1-4, with a tentative D call TRBD1 (5 bases). With 10 bases removed from V and 8 bases from J, the gap between germline ends came to 14 bases. This CDR3 is 12 amino acids long. Looked up from germline, CDR1 is SGHAT and CDR2 is FQNNGV. The CDR3 reads CATGYRGEKLFF. In DNA, the CDR3 is TGTGCCACAGGCTACCGGGGGGAAAAACTGTTTTTT. Together with reference TRBV11-2 and TRBJ1-4, the CDR3 gives the full variable domain: EAGVAQSPRYKIIEKRQSVAFWCNPISGHATLYWYQQILGQGPKLLIQFQNNGVVDDSQLPKDRFSAERLKGVDSTLKIQPAKLEDSAVYLCATGYRGEKLFFGSGTQLSVL.

The V and J genes are TRBV6-6 and TRBJ2-4; TRBD2 might be the D (5 bases). The CDR3 contains 13 residues. V shed 6 bases and J shed 8 bases, with 14 bases lying between them. Germline CDR1 MNHNY, CDR2 SVGAGI (reference sequence). The CDR3 bases are TGTGCCAGCAGCACTAGGCAGAGGGACATTCAGTACTTC. This translates into CASSTRQRDIQYF.

This clone was picked up one time. The rearrangement joins TRBV5-1 to TRBJ2-5, with D maybe TRBD2 (6 bases). CDR1 and CDR2 from the germline V gene are SGHRS and YFSETQ. Trimming took off 2 bases at V and 4 bases at J, with 9 bases between the two ends. CDR3 length equals 13 residues. Here the CDR3 reads CASSFSRGETQYF. In DNA form, the CDR3 reads TGCGCCAGCAGCTTCTCGCGGGGAGAGACCCAGTACTTC.

The chain carries TRBV30 and TRBJ2-7; maybe TRBD1 (8 bases). The germline gives CDR1 GTSNPN, CDR2 SVGIG (reference sequence). V was cut by 7 bases and J by 2 bases, with 15 bases left in between. The CDR3 has 13 amino acids. CDR3 residues: CALNRGGTYEQYF. The CDR3 region has the DNA TGTGCCTTGAACAGGGGGGGAACCTACGAGCAGTACTTC.

The rearrangement joins TRBV14 to TRBJ2-5; 10 nucleotides match TRBD2. The end of the DNA fits TRBJ2-7 better, so the J call may be wrong. The CDR3 consists of 15 residues. Per germline, CDR1 SGHDN and CDR2 FVKESK. For the CDR3, the DNA is TGTGCCAGCAGGTCGACTAGCGGGCCTTCCTACGAGCAGTACTTC. Protein: CASRSTSGPSYEQYF.

The chain couples TRBV27 to TRBJ2-7; TRBD1 matches at 7 bases. J gave up 9 bases and V 5 bases, and 7 bases lay outside the gene matches. CDR3 length equals 12 residues. Germline V gene data show CDR1 as MNHEY and CDR2 as SMNVEV (reference sequence). The CDR3 is CASSNTGVGQYF. The DNA for the CDR3 is TGTGCCAGCAGTAACACAGGGGTCGGGCAGTACTTC.

The chain is built from TRBV19 and TRBJ2-5; TRBD2 matches 8 bases. V lost 7 bases and J lost 2; bases outside the gene matches: 6. The CDR3 totals 14 residues. The germline V gene has CDR1 LNHDA and CDR2 SQIVND (reference sequence). The CDR3 DNA sequence: TGTGCCAGTAAACGGGGGGGGCAACAAGAGACCCAGTACTTC. Translation: CASKRGGQQETQYF.

V and J are TRBV10-3 and TRBJ2-2; possible D gene TRBD1, 8 bases. The CDR3 is 16 residues long. The V and J ends lost 3 bases and 7 bases respectively, with 18 bases between them. Germline assignment: CDR1 ENHRY and CDR2 SYGVKD. CDR3 sequence reads: CAISDSGQGAVGELFF. The CDR3 DNA sequence: TGTGCCATCAGTGATAGCGGGCAGGGGGCCGTCGGGGAGCTGTTTTTT.

About this clone: This specimen includes other DNA sequences encoding the same CDR3. This chain connects TRBV7-2 to TRBJ2-5, with a possible D match to TRBD1 (6 bases). The CDR3 is made up of 15 amino acids. Between the trimmed V and J ends, which lost 1 base and 5 bases, there was a span of 14 bases. CDR1 and CDR2 from the germline V gene are SGHTA and FQGNSA. The CDR3 nucleotides read TGTGCCAGCAGCTTAGACCGCAGGGGTTCGGAGACCCAGTACTTC. Translation: CASSLDRRGSETQYF.

The V gene is TRBV28, the J gene TRBJ1-2, with D hard to call. V was cut by 8 bases and J by 5 bases, with 18 bases left in between. From germline, CDR1 is MDHEN and CDR2 SYDVKM. This CDR3 spans 14 amino acids. The CDR3 loop reads CASQAGGPGYGYTF. For the CDR3, the DNA is TGTGCCAGCCAAGCCGGCGGGCCGGGATATGGCTACACCTTC.

The rearrangement uses TRBV7-9 and TRBJ1-1; 8 nucleotides align to TRBD1. The CDR3 consists of 11 residues. CDR1 and CDR2 from the germline V gene are SEHNR and FQNEAQ (reference sequence). J was trimmed by 10 bases and V by 6 bases; bases with no gene match: 4. In nucleotides, the CDR3 is TGTGCCAGCAGGCAAGACAGGGGAGCTTTCTTT. Amino acid sequence: CASRQDRGAFF.

This clone appeared a single time. The chain has TRBV11-1 and TRBJ2-1; 12 bases align to TRBD2. The V gene's germline CDR1 is SGHAT and CDR2 FQDESV (reference sequence). The CDR3 has 18 amino acids. Germline trimming cut 1 base from V and 10 bases from J; bases unmatched to any gene: 14. The CDR3 sequence is CASSLERTSGGRRKEQFF. The CDR3 bases are TGTGCCAGCAGCTTAGAAAGAACTAGCGGGGGGCGGAGAAAGGAGCAGTTCTTC. Supplemented by reference TRBV11-1 and TRBJ2-1, the full variable domain reads EAEVAQSPRYKITEKSQAVAFWCDPISGHATLYWYRQILGQGPELLVQFQDESVVDDSQLPKDRFSAERLKGVDSTLKIQPAELGDSAMYLCASSLERTSGGRRKEQFFGPGTRLTVL.

The V call is TRBV7-2, the J call TRBJ2-7; D is unresolved. Germline loops: CDR1 SGHTA, CDR2 FQGNSA. Trimming pared 1 base from V and 1 base from J, leaving 8 bases between. The CDR3 is 14 amino acids. The CDR3: CASSLVQNSYEQYF. The CDR3 DNA follows: TGTGCCAGCAGCTTAGTCCAGAATTCCTACGAGCAGTACTTC. Complete variable domain (other parts from reference TRBV7-2 and TRBJ2-7): GAGVSQSPSNKVTEKGKDVELRCDPISGHTALYWYRQSLGQGLEFLIYFQGNSAPDKSGLPSDRFSAERTGGSVSTLTIQRTQQEDSAVYLCASSLVQNSYEQYFGPGTRLTVT.

The gene calls are TRBV27 and TRBJ1-1; D not certain. Germline V gene lookup returns CDR1 MNHEY and CDR2 SMNVEV (reference sequence). This CDR3 has 15 residues. Trimming left V 4 bases short and J 4 bases short, with 16 bases between. CDR3 DNA: TGTGCCAGCAGTTGGTACACCGGGAATGGCACTGAAGCTTTCTTT. Amino acid sequence: CASSWYTGNGTEAFF.

The rearrangement joins TRBV5-5 to TRBJ1-2, with D possibly TRBD1 on 6 matching bases. The CDR3 consists of 14 residues. The V end lost 0 bases, the J end lost 8 bases, and 14 bases lay between the germline ends. Germline values: CDR1 SGHKS, CDR2 YYEKEE (reference sequence). The CDR3 is CASSLEGQGRGYTF. DNA of the CDR3: TGTGCCAGCAGCTTGGAAGGTCAGGGGAGAGGCTACACCTTC.

J is TRBJ1-1 and V is TRBV7-2; 7 positions agree with TRBD1. Per germline, CDR1 SGHTA and CDR2 FQGNSA. The CDR3 length is 14 residues. With 6 bases clipped from V and 2 bases from J, the junction kept 6 bases outside the gene matches. The CDR3 region is CASSADRVNTEAFF. Written as DNA, the CDR3 is TGTGCCAGCAGTGCTGACAGGGTCAACACTGAAGCTTTCTTT.

This clone was counted only a few times. The chain carries TRBV6-4 and TRBJ1-2; TRBD1 aligns across 7 bases. Trimming at V came to 2 bases and at J to 6 bases, leaving 9 bases not matched to a gene. The germline CDR1 and CDR2 sequences are MRHNA and SNTAGT. The CDR3 length is 15 residues. CDR3 nucleotide sequence: TGTGCCAGCAGTGACCAACCCGGGACAGTGAATGGCTACACCTTC. As protein: CASSDQPGTVNGYTF.

The CDR3 protein is CASSTWDRGRTGELFF. DNA for the CDR3: TGTGCCAGTAGTACCTGGGACAGGGGGCGAACCGGGGAGCTGTTTTTT. The chain links TRBV19 to TRBJ2-2; 12 nucleotides line up with TRBD1. Germline trimming cut 4 bases from V and 5 bases from J; bases unmatched to any gene: 5. Germline-derived CDR1 and CDR2 are LNHDA and SQIVND (reference sequence). This CDR3 has 16 amino acids.

V is TRBV6-1 and J is TRBJ1-2; perhaps TRBD1 as D (5 bases). This CDR3 contains 13 residues. Trimming removed 2 bases from V and 3 bases from J, with 7 bases in between. The germline gives CDR1 MNHNS, CDR2 SASEGT. The CDR3 DNA reads TGTGCCAGCAGTGAACCAGGGTACTATGGCTACACCTTC. Encoded protein: CASSEPGYYGYTF.

This clone showed up just once. V and J are TRBV6-6 and TRBJ2-7; 10 bases line up with TRBD2. This CDR3 has 15 amino acids. Germline trimming cut 6 bases from V and 0 bases from J; bases unmatched to any gene: 5. Germline CDR1 MNHNY, CDR2 SVGAGI (reference sequence). The CDR3 protein is CASRPASGSSYEQYF. The CDR3 DNA is TGTGCCAGCAGGCCCGCTAGCGGGAGCTCCTACGAGCAGTACTTC.

This clone was seen just once. The chain couples TRBV7-6 to TRBJ1-2, with D perhaps TRBD1 (6 bases). This CDR3 contains 12 residues. Trimming removed 5 bases at V and 9 bases at J, with 13 bases between. Germline CDR1 SGHVS, CDR2 FNYEAQ. The DNA for the CDR3 is TGTGCCAGCAGCCCACCGGACAGTAGCTACACCTTC. Encoded protein: CASSPPDSSYTF.

This chain uses TRBV28 with TRBJ1-1, with TRBD1 as a possible D gene (5 bases). The ends were cut back, 3 bases at V and 7 bases at J, with 24 bases in the middle. The CDR3 consists of 17 residues. Germline loops: CDR1 MDHEN, CDR2 SYDVKM. This CDR3 is CASSFPLLSAGRIEAFF. CDR3 sequence (DNA): TGTGCCAGCAGTTTTCCGCTCCTCTCCGCAGGGAGGATTGAAGCTTTCTTT.

The chain couples TRBV5-4 to TRBJ2-5, with D uncertain. There are 14 residues in the CDR3. V gave up 0 bases and J gave up 1 base, with 7 bases separating them. CDR1 is SGHNT and CDR2 is YYREEE in the germline V gene (reference sequence). This chain's CDR3 is CASSLDFGQETQYF. In nucleotides, the CDR3 is TGTGCCAGCAGCTTGGACTTTGGCCAAGAGACCCAGTACTTC.

This CDR3 reads CATSRSGQGLNTEAFF. For the CDR3, the DNA is TGTGCCACCAGCAGATCGGGACAGGGGCTTAACACTGAAGCTTTCTTT. This chain links TRBV15 with TRBJ1-1; 10 nucleotides align to TRBD1. V trimming: 2 bases; J trimming: 2 bases; junction bases outside the gene matches: 5. Per the germline V gene, CDR1 is LNHNV and CDR2 is YYDKDF (reference sequence). This CDR3 spans 16 amino acids.